This TCR beta chain was sequenced during a study of cytomegalovirus exposure and HLA in healthy donors. The study's findings and limits: Among the sequence variants, a highly shared cluster was likely an artifact of sequencing.

The CDR3 has 14 residues. Looked up from germline, CDR1 is LGHNA and CDR2 is YSLEER. Trimming took 2 bases from V and 1 from J, leaving 8 bases between them. Primers for the PCR totalled 60 Vbeta and 13 Jbeta. TCRdb's copy holds only in-frame clones and misses some; the assay was immunoSEQ multiplex PCR. The sample data list approximately 100,000 clones. About this clone: The antigen is not known.

This TCR came from a man aged 50-60 years in good health and CMV-seropositive. Material: PBMCs. J is TRBJ1-1 and V is TRBV4-3, with D hard to call. The CDR3 DNA follows: TGCGCCAGCAGCCAATTTGAAGCGAACACTGAAGCTTTCTTT. It translates to CASSQFEANTEAFF.